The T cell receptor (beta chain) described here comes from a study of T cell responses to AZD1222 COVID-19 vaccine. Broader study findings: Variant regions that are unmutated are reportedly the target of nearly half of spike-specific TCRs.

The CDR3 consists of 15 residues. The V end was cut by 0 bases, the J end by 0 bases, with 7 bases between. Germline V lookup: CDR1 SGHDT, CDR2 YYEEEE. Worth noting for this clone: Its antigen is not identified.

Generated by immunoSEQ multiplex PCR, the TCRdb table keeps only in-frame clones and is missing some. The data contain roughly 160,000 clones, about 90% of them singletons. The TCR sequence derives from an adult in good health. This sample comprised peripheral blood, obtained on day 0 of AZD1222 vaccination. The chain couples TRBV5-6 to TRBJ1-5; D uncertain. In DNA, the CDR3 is TGTGCCAGCAGCTTGGGACCGCTTAGCAATCAGCCCCAGCATTTT. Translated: CASSLGPLSNQPQHF.